The present entry profiles one TCR beta chain with its context. Its antigen is unidentified. These data belong to a study of shared clonotypes between healthy human individuals. Sequencing used immunoSEQ multiplex PCR; TCRdb keeps in-frame clones, though not all of them. This table holds under 850,000 clones, approximately 92% found once. Naive CD8 cells lacked CD45RO, underwent positive selection for CCR7 and left out terminally differentiated effector memory CD45RA+ cells. Donors included only healthy HIV-negative adults lacking recent acute infections or vaccinations. Regarding the study as a whole: Researchers sampled blood only, noting tissue repertoires likely differ.

This clonotype was sampled from a man aged 25-40 years in good health. The source material was naive CD8+ T cells sorted from blood.

CDR3 in amino acids: CASSRTLAASYNEQFF. CDR3 nucleotide sequence: TGTGCCAGCAGCCGCACTCTAGCGGCTTCCTACAATGAGCAGTTCTTC. The chain recombines TRBV7-9 with TRBJ2-1; 7 nucleotides align to TRBD2. From germline, CDR1 is SEHNR and CDR2 FQNEAQ (reference sequence). CDR3 length: 16 amino acids. J gave up 1 base and V 5 bases, and 8 bases lay outside the gene matches.